This T cell receptor beta chain was found in a study of cytomegalovirus exposure and HLA in healthy donors. Both 60 Vbeta primers and 13 Jbeta primers went into the PCR. Here immunoSEQ multiplex PCR was the method, and the copy in TCRdb shows in-frame clones only, minus some. The sample contains under 250,000 clones, 82% of which appear only once. Study-wide results and caveats: Researchers reported in a later analysis that a missense DCLRE1C variant was tied to TCR beta V- and J-gene trimming. The HLA-A and HLA-B alleles of most subjects were reportedly predicted accurately from TCR beta sequences. Analyses of presence and absence presupposed an approximately uniform sequencing depth across donors.

The sample holds a few counts of this clone. As yet, its antigen is unknown. The V and J ends lost 3 bases and 5 bases, in that order; junction bases with no gene match: 0. From germline, CDR1 is MGHDK and CDR2 SYGVNS. This CDR3 contains 14 residues. This clonotype was obtained from a man aged 40-49 years in good health and CMV-seropositive. The chain carries TRBV25-1 and TRBJ2-1, with 11 bases that match TRBD2. The source material was PBMCs. Here the CDR3 reads CASSEGLADNEQFF. CDR3 sequence (DNA): TGTGCCAGCAGTGAGGGACTAGCGGACAATGAGCAGTTCTTC.